This record looks at one T cell receptor (beta chain) sequence and its context. Its antigen is unknown. This entry is derived from a study of T cell responses to AZD1222 COVID-19 vaccine. Findings and limits, study-wide: Most donors were white British and more were female, and clonal diversity was possibly underestimated. Increased Spike-specific TCR breadth and depth were observed after two AZD1222 doses. The study identified only 6 or 7 AZD1222 recipients as seropositive at baseline. Repertoire collection took place solely once the T cell response had peaked.

Trimming cost V 6 bases and J 5 bases, with 8 bases left between them. CDR1 and CDR2 (germline): SEHNR, FQNEAQ (reference sequence). This CDR3 comprises 12 residues. TCRdb keeps only in-frame clones here, not all; method: immunoSEQ multiplex PCR. The repertoire has about 150,000 clones, roughly 87% of them found once; the top ten carry over 1%. The chain combines TRBV7-9 with TRBJ1-5, with D unresolved. Sequenced here: peripheral blood, sampled 28 days after the second AZD1222 dose. The sequence came from an adult who received the AZD1222 COVID-19 vaccine. The CDR3 spells CASSRSDQPQHF. DNA for the CDR3: TGTGCCAGCAGTAGATCCGATCAGCCCCAGCATTTT.